This TCR beta chain was identified during a study of T cells in localized non-small cell lung cancer. General study results and limits: Greater blood T cell density accompanied longer overall survival. A median of about 52 clones ranked among the top 100 in tumor appeared in adjacent lung. It was uninvolved adjacent lung that showed the highest T cell clonality, exceeding tumor. Sequencing covered just one tumor region, so heterogeneity cannot be ruled out.

Sequencing was performed with immunoSEQ multiplex PCR; in TCRdb, only in-frame clones are kept and a portion is missing. Counted here are 20,000 to 30,000 clones, 86% occurring once; the ten biggest clones make up 1.1%. Details on this clone: Its antigen is still unknown.

CDR1 is GTSNPN, CDR2 SVGIG, per germline (reference sequence). The CDR3 contains 14 residues. The V end lost 0 bases, the J end lost 4 bases, and 10 bases lay between the germline ends. This sequence was found in a woman aged 35-75 years with stage I lung adenocarcinoma. This material consisted of peripheral blood, taken before any cancer treatment. V usage is TRBV30 and J usage is TRBJ1-3; D gene ambiguous. CDR3 in amino acids: CAWSVLGTGNTIYF. The CDR3 nucleotides are TGTGCCTGGAGTGTATTGGGTACGGGAAACACCATATATTTT.